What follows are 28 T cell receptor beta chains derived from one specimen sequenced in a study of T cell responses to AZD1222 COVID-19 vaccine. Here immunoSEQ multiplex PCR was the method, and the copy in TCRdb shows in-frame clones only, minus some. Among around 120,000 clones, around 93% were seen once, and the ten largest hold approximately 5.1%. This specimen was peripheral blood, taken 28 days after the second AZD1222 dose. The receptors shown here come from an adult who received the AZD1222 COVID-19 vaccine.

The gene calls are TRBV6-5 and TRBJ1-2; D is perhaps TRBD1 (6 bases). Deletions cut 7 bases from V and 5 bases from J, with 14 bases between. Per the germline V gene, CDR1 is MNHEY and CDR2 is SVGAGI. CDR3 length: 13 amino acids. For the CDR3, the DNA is TGTGCCAGCAAAACAGGGTTCGAGTATGGCTACACCTTC. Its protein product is CASKTGFEYGYTF.

As DNA, the CDR3 is TGTGCTAGTGGTTTGGCGACGGAGGGCTATGGCTACACCTTC. It encodes CASGLATEGYGYTF. The V call is TRBV12-5, the J call TRBJ1-2; no definite D call. Germline lookup yields CDR1 LGHNT and CDR2 FRNRAP. With 1 base removed from V and 4 bases from J, the gap between germline ends came to 10 bases. The CDR3 spans 14 residues.

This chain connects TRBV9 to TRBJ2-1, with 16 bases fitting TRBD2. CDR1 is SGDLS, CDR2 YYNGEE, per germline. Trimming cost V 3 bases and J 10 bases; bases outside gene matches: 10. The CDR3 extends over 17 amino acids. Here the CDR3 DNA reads TGTGCCAGCAGCGGGACCGGGACTAGCGGGGGGGCGTGGGAGCAGTTCTTC. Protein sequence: CASSGTGTSGGAWEQFF.

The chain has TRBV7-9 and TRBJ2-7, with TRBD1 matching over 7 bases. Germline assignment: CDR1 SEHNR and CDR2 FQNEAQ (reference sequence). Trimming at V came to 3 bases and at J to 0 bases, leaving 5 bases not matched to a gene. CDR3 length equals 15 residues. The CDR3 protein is CASSLRGPSSYEQYF. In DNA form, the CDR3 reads TGTGCCAGCAGCTTGAGGGGGCCAAGCTCCTACGAGCAGTACTTC.

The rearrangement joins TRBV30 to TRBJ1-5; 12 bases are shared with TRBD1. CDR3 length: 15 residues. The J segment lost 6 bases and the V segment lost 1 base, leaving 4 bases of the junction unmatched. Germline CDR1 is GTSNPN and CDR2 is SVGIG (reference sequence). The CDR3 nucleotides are TGTGCCTGGAGTGGCTTGGGACAGGGGGCTCAGCCCCAGCATTTT. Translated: CAWSGLGQGAQPQHF. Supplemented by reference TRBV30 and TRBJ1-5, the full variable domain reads SQTIHQWPATLVQPVGSPLSLECTVEGTSNPNLYWYRQAAGRGLQLLFYSVGIGQISSEVPQNLSASRPQDRQFILSSKKLLLSDSGFYLCAWSGLGQGAQPQHFGDGTRLSIL.

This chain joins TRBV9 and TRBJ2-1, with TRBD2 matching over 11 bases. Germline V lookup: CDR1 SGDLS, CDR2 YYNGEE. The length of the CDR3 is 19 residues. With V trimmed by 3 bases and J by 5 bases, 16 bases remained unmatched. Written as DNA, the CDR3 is TGTGCCAGCAGCGGGAACAGGGGGGTTAGCGGGAGGGCCAACAATGAGCAGTTCTTC. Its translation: CASSGNRGVSGRANNEQFF.

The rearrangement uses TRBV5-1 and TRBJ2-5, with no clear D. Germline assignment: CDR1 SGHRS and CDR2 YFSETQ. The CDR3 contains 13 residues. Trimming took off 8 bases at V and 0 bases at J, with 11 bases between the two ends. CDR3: CASARRDQETQYF. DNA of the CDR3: TGCGCCAGTGCGCGGCGCGACCAAGAGACCCAGTACTTC. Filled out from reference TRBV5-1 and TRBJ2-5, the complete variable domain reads KAGVTQTPRYLIKTRGQQVTLSCSPISGHRSVSWYQQTPGQGLQFLFEYFSETQRNKGNFPGRFSGRQFSNSRSEMNVSTLELGDSALYLCASARRDQETQYFGPGTRLLVL.

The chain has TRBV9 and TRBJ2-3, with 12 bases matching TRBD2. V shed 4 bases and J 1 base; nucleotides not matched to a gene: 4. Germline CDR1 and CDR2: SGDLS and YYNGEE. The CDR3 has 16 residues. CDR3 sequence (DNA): TGTGCCAGCAGCCAGCGACTAGCGGGGGGCACAGATACGCAGTATTTT. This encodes CASSQRLAGGTDTQYF. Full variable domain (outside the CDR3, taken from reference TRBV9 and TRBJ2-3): DSGVTQTPKHLITATGQRVTLRCSPRSGDLSVYWYQQSLDQGLQFLIQYYNGEERAKGNILERFSAQQFPDLHSELNLSSLELGDSALYFCASSQRLAGGTDTQYFGPGTRLTVL.

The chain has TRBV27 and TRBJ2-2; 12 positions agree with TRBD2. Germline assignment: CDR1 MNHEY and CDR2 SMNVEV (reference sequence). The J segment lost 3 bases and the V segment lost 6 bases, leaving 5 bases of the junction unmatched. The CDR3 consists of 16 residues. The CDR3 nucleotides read TGTGCCAGCAGGGGTGGACTAGCGGGGTACACCGGGGAGCTGTTTTTT. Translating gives CASRGGLAGYTGELFF.

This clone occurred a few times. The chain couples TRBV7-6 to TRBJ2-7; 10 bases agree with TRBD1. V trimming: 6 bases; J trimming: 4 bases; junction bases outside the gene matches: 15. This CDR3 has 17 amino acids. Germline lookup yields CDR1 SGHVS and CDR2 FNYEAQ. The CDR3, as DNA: TGTGCCAGCAGTTCACAACCCGGGACAGGGGCAAATTACGAGCAGTACTTC. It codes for CASSSQPGTGANYEQYF.

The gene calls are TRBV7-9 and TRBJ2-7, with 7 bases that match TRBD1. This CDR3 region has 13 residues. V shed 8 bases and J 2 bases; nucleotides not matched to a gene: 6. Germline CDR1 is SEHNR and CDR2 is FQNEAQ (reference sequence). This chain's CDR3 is CASGGQPTYEQYF. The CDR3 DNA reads TGTGCCAGCGGGGGACAGCCCACCTACGAGCAGTACTTC.

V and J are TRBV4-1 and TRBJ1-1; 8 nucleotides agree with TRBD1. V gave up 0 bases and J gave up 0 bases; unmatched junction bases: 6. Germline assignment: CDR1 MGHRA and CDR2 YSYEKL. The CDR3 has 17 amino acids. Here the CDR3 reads CASSQEPTGAMNTEAFF. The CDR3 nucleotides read TGCGCCAGCAGCCAAGAGCCGACAGGGGCTATGAACACTGAAGCTTTCTTT.

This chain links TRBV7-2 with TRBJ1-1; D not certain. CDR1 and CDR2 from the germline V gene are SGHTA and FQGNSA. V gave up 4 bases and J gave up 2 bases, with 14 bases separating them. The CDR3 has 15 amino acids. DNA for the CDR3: TGTGCCAGCAGCTCCCTCCGGGCAGCTAACACTGAAGCTTTCTTT. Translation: CASSSLRAANTEAFF. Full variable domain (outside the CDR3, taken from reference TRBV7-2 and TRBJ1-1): GAGVSQSPSNKVTEKGKDVELRCDPISGHTALYWYRQSLGQGLEFLIYFQGNSAPDKSGLPSDRFSAERTGGSVSTLTIQRTQQEDSAVYLCASSSLRAANTEAFFGQGTRLTVV.

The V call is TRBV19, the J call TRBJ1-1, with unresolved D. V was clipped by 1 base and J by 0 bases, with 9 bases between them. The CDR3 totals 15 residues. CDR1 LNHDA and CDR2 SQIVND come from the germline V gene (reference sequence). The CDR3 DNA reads TGTGCCAGTAGTATAGCGCCAGGCCTGAACACTGAAGCTTTCTTT. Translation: CASSIAPGLNTEAFF.

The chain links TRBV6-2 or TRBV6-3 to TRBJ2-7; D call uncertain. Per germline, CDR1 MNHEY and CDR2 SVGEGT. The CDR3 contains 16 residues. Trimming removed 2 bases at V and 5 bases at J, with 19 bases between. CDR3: CASSYDRSPGENEQYF. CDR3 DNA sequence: TGTGCCAGCAGTTACGATAGGAGCCCAGGAGAGAACGAGCAGTACTTC.

The CDR3 region is CASRTGGSEAFF. CDR3 bases: TGTGCCAGTAGGACGGGGGGGAGTGAAGCTTTCTTT. The chain uses TRBV19 and TRBJ1-1; tentative D call: TRBD1 (5 bases). The germline V gene has CDR1 LNHDA and CDR2 SQIVND (reference sequence). This CDR3 comprises 12 residues. V gave up 6 bases and J gave up 7 bases, with 12 bases separating them.

The CDR3, as DNA: TGTGCCACCAGCCGTAACCAGGGACAGCCCCAGCATTTT. This codes for CATSRNQGQPQHF. This sequence joins TRBV15 and TRBJ1-5, with D possibly being TRBD1 (5 bases). This CDR3 has 13 amino acids. V was clipped by 5 bases and J by 7 bases, with 12 bases between them. Germline CDR1 reads LNHNV; CDR2 reads YYDKDF (reference sequence).

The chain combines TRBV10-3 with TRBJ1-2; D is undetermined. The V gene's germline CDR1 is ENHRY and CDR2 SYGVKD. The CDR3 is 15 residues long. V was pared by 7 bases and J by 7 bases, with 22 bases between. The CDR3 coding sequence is TGTGCCATCAAGACATCTGGAAATAACACGAGTGGCTACACCTTC. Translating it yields CAIKTSGNNTSGYTF.

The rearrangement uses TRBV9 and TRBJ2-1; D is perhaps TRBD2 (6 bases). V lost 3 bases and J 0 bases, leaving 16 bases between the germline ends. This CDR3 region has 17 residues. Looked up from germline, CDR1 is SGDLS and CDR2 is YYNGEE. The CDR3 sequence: CASSAESGSSSYNEQFF. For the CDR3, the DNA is TGTGCCAGCAGCGCAGAGAGCGGGTCGAGCTCCTACAATGAGCAGTTCTTC.

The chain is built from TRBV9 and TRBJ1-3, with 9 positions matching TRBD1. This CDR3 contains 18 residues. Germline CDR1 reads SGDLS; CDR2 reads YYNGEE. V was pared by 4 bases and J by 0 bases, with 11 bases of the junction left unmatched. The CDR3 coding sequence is TGTGCCAGCAGCTCGAGGGGACAGGGAAGATCCTCTGGAAACACCATATATTTT. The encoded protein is CASSSRGQGRSSGNTIYF.

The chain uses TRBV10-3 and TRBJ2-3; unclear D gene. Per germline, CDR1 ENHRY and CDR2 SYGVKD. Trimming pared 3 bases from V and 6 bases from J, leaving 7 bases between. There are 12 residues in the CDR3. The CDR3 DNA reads TGTGCCATCAGTGAAAGGTCTGATACGCAGTATTTT. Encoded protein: CAISERSDTQYF.

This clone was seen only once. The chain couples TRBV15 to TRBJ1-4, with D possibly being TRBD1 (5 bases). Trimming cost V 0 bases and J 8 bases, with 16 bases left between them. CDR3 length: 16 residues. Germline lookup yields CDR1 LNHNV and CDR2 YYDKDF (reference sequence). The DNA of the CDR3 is TGTGCCACCAGCAGAGATCAGGGCAAGGGTCAGGAAAAACTGTTTTTT. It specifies CATSRDQGKGQEKLFF.

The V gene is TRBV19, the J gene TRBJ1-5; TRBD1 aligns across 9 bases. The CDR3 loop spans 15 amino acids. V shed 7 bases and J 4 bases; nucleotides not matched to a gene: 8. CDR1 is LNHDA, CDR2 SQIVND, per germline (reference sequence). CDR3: CASTPGQGRNQPQHF. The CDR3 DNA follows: TGTGCCAGTACCCCGGGACAGGGTCGGAATCAGCCCCAGCATTTT.

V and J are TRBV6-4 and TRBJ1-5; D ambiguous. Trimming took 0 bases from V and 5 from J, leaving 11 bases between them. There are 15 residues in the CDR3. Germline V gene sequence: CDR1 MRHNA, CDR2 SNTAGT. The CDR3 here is CASSDSSSRYQPQHF. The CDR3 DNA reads TGTGCCAGCAGTGACTCGAGCAGCCGTTATCAGCCCCAGCATTTT.

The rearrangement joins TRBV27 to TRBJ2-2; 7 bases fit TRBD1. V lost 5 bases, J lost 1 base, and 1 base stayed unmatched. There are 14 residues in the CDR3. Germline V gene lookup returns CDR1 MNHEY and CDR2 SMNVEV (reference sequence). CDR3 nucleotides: TGTGCCAGCAGTCGGACAGGGAACACCGGGGAGCTGTTTTTT. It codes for CASSRTGNTGELFF.

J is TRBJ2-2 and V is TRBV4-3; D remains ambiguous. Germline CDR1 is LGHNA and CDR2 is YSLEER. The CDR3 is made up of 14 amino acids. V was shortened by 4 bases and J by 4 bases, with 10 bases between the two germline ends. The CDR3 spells CASSLMTGTGELFF. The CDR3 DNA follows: TGCGCCAGCAGCCTAATGACCGGCACCGGGGAGCTGTTTTTT.

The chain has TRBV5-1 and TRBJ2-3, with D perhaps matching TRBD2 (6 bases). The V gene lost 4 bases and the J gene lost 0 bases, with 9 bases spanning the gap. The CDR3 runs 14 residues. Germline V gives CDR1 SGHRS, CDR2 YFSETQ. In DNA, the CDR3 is TGCGCCAGCAGCACCGGGACTAGCACAGATACGCAGTATTTT. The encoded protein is CASSTGTSTDTQYF. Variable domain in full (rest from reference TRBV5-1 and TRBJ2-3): KAGVTQTPRYLIKTRGQQVTLSCSPISGHRSVSWYQQTPGQGLQFLFEYFSETQRNKGNFPGRFSGRQFSNSRSEMNVSTLELGDSALYLCASSTGTSTDTQYFGPGTRLTVL.

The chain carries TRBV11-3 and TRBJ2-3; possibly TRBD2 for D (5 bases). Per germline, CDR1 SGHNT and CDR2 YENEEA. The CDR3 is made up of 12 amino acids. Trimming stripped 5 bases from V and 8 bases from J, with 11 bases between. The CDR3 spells CASSTGVATQYF. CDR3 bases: TGTGCCAGCAGCACCGGGGTTGCTACGCAGTATTTT.